This TCR beta chain was identified during a study of blood T cell repertoires in COVID-19. Study-level information: Sources were T cells, B-cell-depleted T cells, or PBMCs; the material itself was cDNA or gDNA.

In this sample, this clone turned up once. Here immunoSEQ multiplex PCR was the method, and the copy in TCRdb shows in-frame clones only, minus some. Here the sample spans under 200,000 clones, around 87% being singletons. The CDR3 is made up of 14 amino acids. In germline, CDR1 is MNHEY, CDR2 SVGAGI. J gave up 6 bases and V 2 bases, and 6 bases lay outside the gene matches. This receptor was taken from a man aged 55-75 years with COVID-19, enrolled during active disease. Sequencing input: peripheral blood. The chain uses TRBV6-5 and TRBJ1-1; 7 bases are shared with TRBD1. The chain's CDR3 is CASSYTGAAAEAFF. CDR3 bases: TGTGCCAGCAGTTACACAGGGGCCGCCGCTGAAGCTTTCTTT.